One and the same sample provided the 32 T cell receptor beta chains below, sequenced in a study of cytomegalovirus exposure and HLA in healthy donors. Generated by immunoSEQ multiplex PCR, the TCRdb table keeps only in-frame clones and is missing some. The sample consists of approximately 130,000 clones, 85% to 90% of them appearing once. The material sequenced was PBMCs. These TCRs come from a woman between 18 and 29 years old in good health and CMV-seronegative.

This chain links TRBV5-1 with TRBJ2-1; 7 positions agree with TRBD2. Germline-derived CDR1 and CDR2 are SGHRS and YFSETQ. Trimming cost V 4 bases and J 2 bases; bases outside gene matches: 6. This CDR3 has 15 residues. This chain's CDR3 is CASSPAGDPYNEQFF. The CDR3 nucleotides read TGCGCCAGCAGCCCGGCGGGGGATCCCTACAATGAGCAGTTCTTC.

The V and J genes are TRBV4-1 and TRBJ1-1; possible D gene TRBD1, 5 bases. The CDR3 length is 15 residues. V was pared by 4 bases and J by 8 bases, with 20 bases between. Germline V CDR1 and CDR2: MGHRA, YSYEKL. CDR3 in DNA: TGCGCCAGCAGCCCAAGCCCTAGGGGATTCGCGGAAGCTTTCTTT. Translation: CASSPSPRGFAEAFF.

The chain uses TRBV11-3 and TRBJ1-4; D uncertain. Per the germline V gene, CDR1 is SGHNT and CDR2 is YENEEA. CDR3 length: 14 residues. The V end lost 6 bases, the J end lost 7 bases, and 15 bases lay between the germline ends. CDR3 sequence (DNA): TGTGCCAGCAGTCGGACGGGGTCAGTTGAAAAACTGTTTTTT. Amino acid sequence: CASSRTGSVEKLFF.

The sample holds a few counts of this clone. One end of the junction is discordant with germline, which a read error may explain. The chain joins TRBV6-1 to TRBJ1-3; 7 nucleotides agree with TRBD1. The CDR3 spans 14 residues. Germline V lookup: CDR1 MNHNS, CDR2 SASEGT. The CDR3 DNA follows: TGTGCCACCAGTTCAGGGGGGACTGGAAACACCATATATTTT. Translated: CATSSGGTGNTIYF.

The chain employs TRBV20-1 and TRBJ2-7; tentatively, D is TRBD1 (6 bases). The germline V gene encodes CDR1 DFQATT and CDR2 SNEGSKA (reference sequence). The V end was cut by 2 bases, the J end by 7 bases, with 9 bases between. This CDR3 is built from 11 residues. In DNA form, the CDR3 reads TGCAGTGCTAGAATCCAGGGGGAGCAGTACTTC. Protein: CSARIQGEQYF.

In this sample, this clone turned up once. This chain connects TRBV6-1 to TRBJ1-2; D perhaps matches TRBD1 (6 bases). This CDR3 contains 15 residues. Trimming took 1 base from V and 2 from J, leaving 11 bases between them. Germline assignment: CDR1 MNHNS and CDR2 SASEGT. The CDR3 spells CASSEDRDGNYGYTF. The CDR3, as DNA: TGTGCCAGCAGTGAAGACAGGGATGGGAACTATGGCTACACCTTC.

This chain uses TRBV29-1 with TRBJ1-2, with D possibly TRBD1 on 6 matching bases. Trimming stripped 3 bases from V and 4 bases from J, with 18 bases between. The CDR3 covers 15 residues. Germline values: CDR1 SQVTM, CDR2 ANQGSEA. Here the CDR3 reads CSVDPSGGRGYGYTF. The CDR3, as DNA: TGCAGCGTTGATCCCTCGGGGGGGCGCGGCTATGGCTACACCTTC.

The chain carries TRBV15 and TRBJ2-1; D possibly corresponds to TRBD2 (5 bases). V lost 5 bases and J lost 8, with 16 bases in between. This CDR3 is 14 amino acids long. The germline V gene has CDR1 LNHNV and CDR2 YYDKDF (reference sequence). CDR3 sequence reads: CATSRRTIAHEQFF. CDR3 DNA: TGTGCCACCAGCCGAAGAACTATAGCGCATGAGCAGTTCTTC. Full variable domain (rest looked up from reference TRBV15 and TRBJ2-1): DAMVIQNPRYQVTQFGKPVTLSCSQTLNHNVMYWYQQKSSQAPKLLFHYYDKDFNNEADTPDNFQSRRPNTSFCFLDIRSPGLGDTAMYLCATSRRTIAHEQFFGPGTRLTVL.

The V and J genes are TRBV10-3 and TRBJ1-2; weak D call: TRBD1 (6 bases). The V end lost 0 bases, the J end lost 6 bases, and 14 bases lay between the germline ends. Germline CDR1 reads ENHRY; CDR2 reads SYGVKD. The CDR3 sequence is 15 residues long. Here the CDR3 DNA reads TGTGCCATCAGTGAGTCGAGCTTCGAGGGGGATGGCTACACCTTC. As protein: CAISESSFEGDGYTF.

The V gene is TRBV28, the J gene TRBJ1-3; D unresolved. Germline values: CDR1 MDHEN, CDR2 SYDVKM. V was clipped by 6 bases and J by 7 bases, with 13 bases between them. The CDR3 covers 13 residues. The CDR3 spells CASRLPSGNTIYF. The CDR3 coding sequence is TGTGCCAGCAGGCTGCCCAGCGGGAACACCATATATTTT.

Note on this clone: A far bigger clonotype differs at one base, so this is likely a read error. This rearrangement joins TRBV9 to TRBJ2-7, with 9 bases that match TRBD1. Trimming at V came to 4 bases and at J to 2 bases, leaving 4 bases not matched to a gene. Germline V lookup: CDR1 SGDLS, CDR2 YYNGEE. The CDR3 has 14 amino acids. The CDR3 reads CASSPRDRAYEQYF. In DNA, the CDR3 is TGTGCCAGCAGCCCCCGGGACAGGGCCTACGAGCAGTACTTC.

The chain combines TRBV2 with TRBJ1-2; D may be TRBD1 (6 bases). Trimming removed 7 bases at V and 5 bases at J, with 14 bases between. CDR3 length: 13 amino acids. CDR1 and CDR2 from the germline V gene are SNHLY and FYNNEI. The CDR3 spells CASILVGAYGYTF. DNA for the CDR3: TGTGCCAGCATTTTAGTGGGGGCTTATGGCTACACCTTC.

V is TRBV4-3 and J is TRBJ1-2; 9 nucleotides align to TRBD1. The CDR3 totals 17 residues. Germline V gives CDR1 LGHNA, CDR2 YSLEER. Trimming at V came to 0 bases and at J to 7 bases, leaving 12 bases not matched to a gene. The CDR3 region is CASSQDSLGQGIGGYTF. The CDR3 DNA sequence: TGCGCCAGCAGCCAAGATTCATTGGGACAGGGTATCGGTGGCTACACCTTC.

The count of this clone is one. V and J are TRBV5-8 and TRBJ2-7; 11 positions agree with TRBD2. The CDR3 consists of 15 residues. V lost 4 bases and J lost 0; bases outside the gene matches: 3. Germline V CDR1 and CDR2: SGHTS, YDEGEE. The CDR3 region is CASSNSGRVSYEQYF. In nucleotides, the CDR3 is TGTGCCAGCAGCAATAGCGGGAGGGTCTCCTACGAGCAGTACTTC.

Only a few counts were recorded for this clone. V gene TRBV5-6 combines with J gene TRBJ2-5; 10 nucleotides line up with TRBD1. The ends lost 4 bases at V and 3 bases at J; junction bases unmatched: 9. Germline V gene data show CDR1 as SGHDT and CDR2 as YYEEEE. The CDR3 loop spans 16 amino acids. Here the CDR3 DNA reads TGTGCCAGCAGCCCAGACAGGGGGCGTATGGAAGAGACCCAGTACTTC. Its protein product is CASSPDRGRMEETQYF.

This clone was found a few times. This rearrangement joins TRBV19 to TRBJ2-2; TRBD2 aligns across 11 bases. This CDR3 has 19 residues. The ends lost 3 bases at V and 0 bases at J; junction bases unmatched: 9. Germline assignment: CDR1 LNHDA and CDR2 SQIVND (reference sequence). CDR3 sequence reads: CASSIGYRLAGTNTGELFF. The CDR3 region has the DNA TGTGCCAGTAGTATCGGGTATAGACTAGCGGGGACGAACACCGGGGAGCTGTTTTTT.

The chain carries TRBV5-4 and TRBJ2-3; D unresolved. CDR1 and CDR2 (germline): SGHNT, YYREEE (reference sequence). The CDR3 has 12 residues. Trimming left V 4 bases short and J 0 bases short, with 3 bases between. CDR3 sequence: CASSTSTDTQYF. CDR3 in DNA: TGTGCCAGCAGCACTAGCACAGATACGCAGTATTTT. The complete variable domain, with remaining parts taken from reference TRBV5-4 and TRBJ2-3, reads ETGVTQSPTHLIKTRGQQVTLRCSSQSGHNTVSWYQQALGQGPQFIFQYYREEENGRGNFPPRFSGLQFPNYSSELNVNALELDDSALYLCASSTSTDTQYFGPGTRLTVL.

The chain employs TRBV27 and TRBJ2-5; TRBD2 aligns across 8 bases. The J segment lost 2 bases and the V segment lost 5 bases, leaving 7 bases of the junction unmatched. Germline CDR1 MNHEY, CDR2 SMNVEV (reference sequence). The CDR3 has 15 residues. The CDR3 protein is CASSPLRGGQETQYF. For the CDR3, the DNA is TGTGCCAGCAGTCCTCTTCGCGGGGGGCAAGAGACCCAGTACTTC.

The rearrangement joins TRBV30 to TRBJ1-5; 9 nucleotides agree with TRBD1. The CDR3 is made up of 16 amino acids. CDR1 and CDR2 (germline): GTSNPN, SVGIG (reference sequence). Trimming at V came to 2 bases and at J to 4 bases, leaving 9 bases not matched to a gene. Here the CDR3 reads CAWSPPSDRGNQPQHF. CDR3 sequence (DNA): TGTGCCTGGAGTCCCCCTTCCGACAGGGGGAATCAGCCCCAGCATTTT.

The J gene is TRBJ1-1, the V gene TRBV27, with D hard to call. V gave up 6 bases and J gave up 1 base, with 9 bases separating them. CDR3 length: 13 residues. Germline V gene data show CDR1 as MNHEY and CDR2 as SMNVEV (reference sequence). CDR3 sequence: CASRAVGNTEAFF. CDR3 DNA: TGTGCCAGCAGGGCGGTAGGGAACACTGAAGCTTTCTTT.

As to this clone: Other DNA sequences within the sample encode an identical CDR3. V usage is TRBV11-2 and J usage is TRBJ2-7; TRBD2 aligns across 10 bases. Germline CDR1 and CDR2: SGHAT and FQNNGV. With V trimmed by 3 bases and J by 2 bases, 4 bases remained unmatched. The CDR3 covers 15 residues. The CDR3 spells CASSFGTSGAYEQYF. DNA for the CDR3: TGTGCCAGCAGCTTCGGTACTAGCGGGGCCTACGAGCAGTACTTC. The variable domain in full, with the rest retrieved from reference TRBV11-2 and TRBJ2-7, is EAGVAQSPRYKIIEKRQSVAFWCNPISGHATLYWYQQILGQGPKLLIQFQNNGVVDDSQLPKDRFSAERLKGVDSTLKIQPAKLEDSAVYLCASSFGTSGAYEQYFGPGTRLTVT.

This chain uses TRBV1 with TRBJ2-3; TRBD2 is the table's D call and was not checked against the DNA. TRBV1 is marked as a pseudogene. This CDR3 comprises 15 residues. The CDR3 DNA reads as TGCACCAGCAGTCAGACTAGCGGGGTAGCAGATACGCAGTATTTT. Translated: CTSSQTSGVADTQYF.

This chain connects TRBV2 to TRBJ2-3; 14 bases agree with TRBD2. The CDR3 covers 15 residues. V was pared by 8 bases and J by 3 bases, with 4 bases of the junction left unmatched. In germline, CDR1 is SNHLY, CDR2 FYNNEI. CDR3 sequence reads: CASETSGGATDTQYF. The CDR3 bases are TGTGCCAGCGAGACTAGCGGGGGGGCTACAGATACGCAGTATTTT.

The chain joins TRBV9 to TRBJ1-1, with D unresolved. The CDR3 sequence is 15 residues long. V was clipped by 2 bases and J by 0 bases, with 11 bases between them. Per the germline V gene, CDR1 is SGDLS and CDR2 is YYNGEE. CDR3 in DNA: TGTGCCAGCAGCGTTAAAAGTGACATGAACACTGAAGCTTTCTTT. It codes for CASSVKSDMNTEAFF.

The J gene is TRBJ2-5, the V gene TRBV18; 12 positions agree with TRBD2. V gave up 6 bases and J gave up 5 bases; unmatched junction bases: 4. Per the germline V gene, CDR1 is KGHSH and CDR2 is LQKENI. CDR3 length: 14 amino acids. The DNA of the CDR3 is TGTGCCAGCTCCCACGGGACTAGCGGGGAGACCCAGTACTTC. The encoded protein is CASSHGTSGETQYF.

V gene TRBV28 combines with J gene TRBJ2-7; the match to TRBD1 covers 8 bases. CDR1 MDHEN and CDR2 SYDVKM come from the germline V gene. V shed 6 bases and J 6 bases; nucleotides not matched to a gene: 13. This CDR3 spans 15 amino acids. CDR3 coding DNA: TGTGCCAGCAGCAAAATCGGACAGGGTCCCAGCGAGCAGTACTTC. This sequence encodes CASSKIGQGPSEQYF.

The CDR3 sequence: CASSRGTSIGETQYF. In nucleotides, the CDR3 is TGCGCCAGCAGCCGGGGGACTAGTATTGGAGAGACCCAGTACTTC. The chain joins TRBV5-1 to TRBJ2-5, with 8 positions matching TRBD2. In germline, CDR1 is SGHRS, CDR2 YFSETQ. The CDR3 is 15 amino acids. V lost 4 bases, J lost 4 bases, and 9 bases stayed unmatched.

The rearrangement uses TRBV28 and TRBJ1-1; 7 nucleotides match TRBD1. Germline V lookup: CDR1 MDHEN, CDR2 SYDVKM. The V segment lost 7 bases and the J segment 3 bases; nucleotides outside the gene matches: 11. The CDR3 is 15 amino acids. This CDR3 reads CASTFSGGRHTEAFF. CDR3 bases: TGTGCCAGCACTTTCTCAGGGGGAAGGCACACTGAAGCTTTCTTT.

CDR3 region: CASSRGGEAYNEQFF. The DNA of the CDR3 is TGTGCCAGCAGTCGGGGGGGAGAGGCTTACAATGAGCAGTTCTTC. The genes are TRBV27 and TRBJ2-1; 8 bases are a match to TRBD2. There are 15 residues in the CDR3. Germline CDR1 MNHEY, CDR2 SMNVEV (reference sequence). V lost 5 bases, J lost 4 bases, and 7 bases stayed unmatched.

This chain joins TRBV7-2 and TRBJ2-3, with 8 bases identical to TRBD2. V shed 1 base, J shed 2 bases, and the junction held 2 bases outside the gene matches. CDR3 length: 15 residues. The germline V gene has CDR1 SGHTA and CDR2 FQGNSA. In DNA form, the CDR3 reads TGTGCCAGCAGCTTAGACGGGAGGGTCACAGATACGCAGTATTTT. Protein sequence: CASSLDGRVTDTQYF.

This chain joins TRBV6-5 and TRBJ1-2; D might be TRBD1 (6 bases). V was shortened by 7 bases and J by 7 bases, with 19 bases between the two germline ends. The CDR3 loop spans 14 amino acids. The V gene's germline CDR1 is MNHEY and CDR2 SVGAGI. CDR3 protein: CASTGVGGASGYTF. The CDR3 nucleotides read TGTGCCAGCACCGGCGTGGGGGGGGCGAGTGGCTACACCTTC.

The table lists this clone with a few counts. The rearrangement links TRBV6-1 to TRBJ2-5, with a tentative D call TRBD1 (5 bases). The CDR3 totals 14 residues. Germline V CDR1 and CDR2: MNHNS, SASEGT. Trimming removed 2 bases at V and 3 bases at J, with 10 bases between. CDR3 in DNA: TGTGCCAGCAGTGAAACCGCAGGGAAAGAGACCCAGTACTTC. Amino acid sequence: CASSETAGKETQYF.